This TCR beta chain originates from a study of T-cell memory formation after mild COVID-19. CDR1 is MGHRA and CDR2 is YSYEKL in the germline V gene. The V segment lost 1 base and the J segment 1 base; nucleotides outside the gene matches: 6. This CDR3 spans 16 amino acids. TCRdb re-called the 5' RACE reads with MiXCR, one entry per CDR3 protein. The sample lists 550,000 to 700,000 distinct CDR3 sequences; 15% to 20% were seen once. This clonotype was counted a few times. The sequencing input was PBMCs or a T cell subset sorted from them (not recorded which). The receptor's source is an adult woman who had mild COVID-19 (a few samples of this study predate the infection). Cell type and time point are not known. The V call is TRBV4-1, the J call TRBJ2-7; 8 bases are shared with TRBD1. The CDR3 loop reads CASSQVGDRLSYEQYF. As DNA, the CDR3 is TGCGCCAGCAGCCAAGTAGGGGACAGGCTATCCTACGAGCAGTACTTC.